This section outlines one T cell receptor beta chain sequence together with its context. Generated by immunoSEQ multiplex PCR, the TCRdb table keeps only in-frame clones and is missing some. The data contain about 160,000 clones, about 85% of them seen just once; the ten biggest clones take up over 5%. The data are from a study of blood T cell repertoires in COVID-19. At the level of the study: Acute and convalescent COVID-19 specimens originated in the United States, Italy and Spain.

Seattle cases were enrolled at active infection and followed longitudinally. V shed 5 bases and J shed 7 bases, with 20 bases lying between them. The V gene's germline CDR1 is MDHEN and CDR2 SYDVKM. The CDR3 runs to 16 residues. The specimen was peripheral blood. The TCR sequence derives from a woman between 45 and 60 years old with COVID-19, enrolled during active disease. V is TRBV28 and J is TRBJ1-4; tentative D call: TRBD1 (6 bases). Here the CDR3 reads CASSPGWDIRGEKLFF. The CDR3 nucleotides read TGTGCCAGCAGTCCCGGTTGGGACATAAGGGGTGAAAAACTGTTTTTT.